This T cell receptor (beta chain) derives from a study of identical twins. General study results and limits: For out-of-frame beta sequences, excess twin sharing was weaker.

A single record per CDR3 protein comes from TCRdb applying MiXCR to the 5' RACE reads. The table lists about 220,000 distinct CDR3 sequences, over 8% of them singletons. Remarks on this clonotype: The antigen is not known.

CDR3 length equals 11 residues. The germline CDR1 and CDR2 sequences are ENHRY and SYGVKD. Trimming took off 6 bases at V and 10 bases at J, with 10 bases between the two ends. This clonotype originated in a woman aged 18-29 years in good health. The rearrangement links TRBV10-3 to TRBJ2-1; no definite D call. Input material: memory (CD45RO+) T cells sorted from blood. CDR3: CAISARVEQFF. The CDR3 coding sequence is TGTGCCATCAGCGCTAGGGTCGAGCAGTTCTTC.